This entry concerns a single T cell receptor (beta chain). The sample belongs to a study of blood T cell repertoires in COVID-19. This table comes from immunoSEQ multiplex PCR, and its TCRdb copy is limited to in-frame clones, with some not included. The repertoire holds a few hundred thousand clones, with over 75% as singletons. There are 14 residues in the CDR3. Germline V gene lookup returns CDR1 PRHDT and CDR2 FYEKMQ (reference sequence). V gave up 7 bases and J gave up 0 bases, with 10 bases separating them. This TCR derives from a woman aged 40 to 49 who had recovered from COVID-19. The rearrangement joins TRBV13 to TRBJ1-3, with D possibly TRBD1 on 5 matching bases. Material: PBMCs or T cells enriched from blood (not recorded which). The CDR3: CASTDSSSGNTIYF. CDR3 in DNA: TGTGCCAGCACCGACAGCTCCTCTGGAAACACCATATATTTT.